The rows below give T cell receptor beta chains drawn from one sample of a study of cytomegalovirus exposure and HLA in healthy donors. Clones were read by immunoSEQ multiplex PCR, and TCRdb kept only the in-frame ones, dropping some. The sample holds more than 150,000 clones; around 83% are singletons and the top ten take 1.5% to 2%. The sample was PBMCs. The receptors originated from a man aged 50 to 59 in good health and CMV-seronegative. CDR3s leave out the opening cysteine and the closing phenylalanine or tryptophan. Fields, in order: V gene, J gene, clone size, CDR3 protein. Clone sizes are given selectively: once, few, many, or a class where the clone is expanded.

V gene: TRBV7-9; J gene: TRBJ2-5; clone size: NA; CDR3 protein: ASSLTGAQETQY
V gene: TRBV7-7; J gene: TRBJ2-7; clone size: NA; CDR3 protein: ASSVSGGNTYEQY
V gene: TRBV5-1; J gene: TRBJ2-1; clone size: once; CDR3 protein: ASSWSPPGNEQF
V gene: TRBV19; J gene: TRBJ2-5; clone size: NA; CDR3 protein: ASSLIGQQETQY
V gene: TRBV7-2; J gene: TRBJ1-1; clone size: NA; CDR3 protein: ASSPGVHRGNTEAF
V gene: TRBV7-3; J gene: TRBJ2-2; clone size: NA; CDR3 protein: ASSPGGVNTGELF
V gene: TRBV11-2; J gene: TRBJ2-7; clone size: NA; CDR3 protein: ASSLSPRTAGNEQY
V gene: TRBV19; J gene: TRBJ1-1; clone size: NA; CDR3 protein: ATRTGYTEAF
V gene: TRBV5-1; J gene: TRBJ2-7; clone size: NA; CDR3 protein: ASSKSTGTAMDEQY
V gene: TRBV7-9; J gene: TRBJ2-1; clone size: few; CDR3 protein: ASNRERNEQF
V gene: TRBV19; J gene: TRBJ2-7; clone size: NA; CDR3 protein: ASMGRQGAYSYEQY
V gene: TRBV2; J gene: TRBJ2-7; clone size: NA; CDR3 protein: ASSEARGREQY
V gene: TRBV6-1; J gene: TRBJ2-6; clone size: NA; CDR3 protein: ASSESGSGANVLT
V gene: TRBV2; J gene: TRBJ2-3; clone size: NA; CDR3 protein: ASRLSSTDTQY
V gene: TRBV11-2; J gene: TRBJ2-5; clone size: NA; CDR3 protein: ASSLQGTPY
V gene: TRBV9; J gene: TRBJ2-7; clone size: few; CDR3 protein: ASSLAQGHEQY
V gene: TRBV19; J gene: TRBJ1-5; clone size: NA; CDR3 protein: ASSPPDRANQPQH
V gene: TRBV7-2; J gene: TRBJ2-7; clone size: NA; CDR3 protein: ASSSRTSGSRSGEQY
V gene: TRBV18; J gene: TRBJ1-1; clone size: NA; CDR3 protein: ASSPLPGRSYTEAF
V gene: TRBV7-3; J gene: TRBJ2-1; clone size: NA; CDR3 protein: ASSSSGTSYNEQF
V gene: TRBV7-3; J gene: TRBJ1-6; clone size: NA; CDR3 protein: ASSPGETGMSPLH
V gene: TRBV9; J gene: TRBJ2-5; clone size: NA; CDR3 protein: ASSVGPLAGGGETQY
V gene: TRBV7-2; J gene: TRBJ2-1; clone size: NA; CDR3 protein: ASSHGRNLGDEQF
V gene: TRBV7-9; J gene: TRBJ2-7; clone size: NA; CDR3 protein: ASSSNPVAGGSDEQY
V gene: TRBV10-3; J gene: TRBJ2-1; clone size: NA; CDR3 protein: AIKGSGPWNEQF
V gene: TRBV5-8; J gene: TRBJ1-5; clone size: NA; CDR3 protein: ASSLASGGRQPQH
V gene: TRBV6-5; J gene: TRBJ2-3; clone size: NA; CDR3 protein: ASRVDRVSTDTQY
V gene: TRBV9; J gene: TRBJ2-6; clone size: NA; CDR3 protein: ASSDYRAGANVLT
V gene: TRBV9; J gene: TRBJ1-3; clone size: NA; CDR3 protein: ASSPFGGRSSGNTIY
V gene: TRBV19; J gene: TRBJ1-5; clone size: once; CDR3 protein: ASTLDRGPGNQPQH
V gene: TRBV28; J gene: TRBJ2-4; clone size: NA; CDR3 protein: AITTGGAQENIQY
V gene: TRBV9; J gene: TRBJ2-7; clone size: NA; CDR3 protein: ASSVGGLAPYEQY
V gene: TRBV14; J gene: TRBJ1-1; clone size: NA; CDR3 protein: ASSQDLGGWAEAF
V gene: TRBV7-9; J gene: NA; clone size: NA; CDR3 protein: ASSYIALQGEQY
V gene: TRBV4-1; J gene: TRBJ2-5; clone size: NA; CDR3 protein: ASSQVHRETGETQY
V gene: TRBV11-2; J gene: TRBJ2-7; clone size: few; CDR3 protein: ASSLGGSLPYEQY
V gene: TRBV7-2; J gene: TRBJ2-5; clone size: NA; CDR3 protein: ASSRGQGASETQY
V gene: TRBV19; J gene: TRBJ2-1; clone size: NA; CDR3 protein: ATQVQGARNEQF
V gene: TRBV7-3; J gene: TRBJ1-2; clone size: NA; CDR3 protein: ASSLTRQGASGYT
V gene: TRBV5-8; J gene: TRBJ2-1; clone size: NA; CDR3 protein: ASSWGTSGYNEQF
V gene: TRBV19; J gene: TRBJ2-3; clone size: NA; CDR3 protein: ASSISPSSGSTDTQY
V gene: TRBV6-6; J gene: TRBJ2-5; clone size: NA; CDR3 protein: ASSYLEGHQETQY